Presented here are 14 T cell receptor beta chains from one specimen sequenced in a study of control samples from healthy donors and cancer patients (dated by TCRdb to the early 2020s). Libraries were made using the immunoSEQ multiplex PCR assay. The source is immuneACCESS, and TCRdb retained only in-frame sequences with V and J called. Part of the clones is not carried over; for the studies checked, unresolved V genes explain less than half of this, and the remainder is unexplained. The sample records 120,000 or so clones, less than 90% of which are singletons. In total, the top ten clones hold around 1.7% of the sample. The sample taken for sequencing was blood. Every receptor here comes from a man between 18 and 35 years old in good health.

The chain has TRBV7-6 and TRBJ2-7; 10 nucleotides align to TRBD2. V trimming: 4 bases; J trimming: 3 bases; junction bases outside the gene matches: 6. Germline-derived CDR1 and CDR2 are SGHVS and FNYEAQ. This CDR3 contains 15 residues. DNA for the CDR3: TGTGCCAGCAGCTCTTCGGCTAGCGGGAGCTACGAGCAGTACTTC. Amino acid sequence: CASSSSASGSYEQYF.

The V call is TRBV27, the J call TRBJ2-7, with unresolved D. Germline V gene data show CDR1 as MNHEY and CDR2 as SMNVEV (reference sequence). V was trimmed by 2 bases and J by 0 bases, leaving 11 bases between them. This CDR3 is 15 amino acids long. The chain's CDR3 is CASSLNGYHSYEQYF. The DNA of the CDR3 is TGTGCCAGCAGTTTAAATGGCTACCACTCCTACGAGCAGTACTTC.

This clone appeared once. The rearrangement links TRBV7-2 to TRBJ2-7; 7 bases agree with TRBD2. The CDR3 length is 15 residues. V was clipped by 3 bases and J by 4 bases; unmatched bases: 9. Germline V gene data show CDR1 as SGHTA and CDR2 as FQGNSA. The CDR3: CASSFPASGLYEQYF. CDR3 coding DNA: TGTGCCAGCAGCTTTCCCGCTAGCGGACTATACGAGCAGTACTTC. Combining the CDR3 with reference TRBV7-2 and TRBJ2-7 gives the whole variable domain GAGVSQSPSNKVTEKGKDVELRCDPISGHTALYWYRQSLGQGLEFLIYFQGNSAPDKSGLPSDRFSAERTGGSVSTLTIQRTQQEDSAVYLCASSFPASGLYEQYFGPGTRLTVT.

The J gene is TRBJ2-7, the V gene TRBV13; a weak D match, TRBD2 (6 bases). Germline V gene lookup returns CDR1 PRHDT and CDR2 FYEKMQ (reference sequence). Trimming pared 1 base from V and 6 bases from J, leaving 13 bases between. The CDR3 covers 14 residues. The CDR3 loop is CASSLAGVTFEQYF. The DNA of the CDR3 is TGTGCCAGCAGCTTAGCGGGAGTGACTTTCGAGCAGTACTTC.

In DNA form, the CDR3 reads TGTGCCAGTAGTATTGGAACCGGGGGAAGGCAATTGCAGCCCCAGCATTTT. It encodes CASSIGTGGRQLQPQHF. The V call is TRBV19, the J call TRBJ1-5; perhaps TRBD1 as D (5 bases). Trimming left V 3 bases short and J 7 bases short, with 22 bases between. Germline loops: CDR1 LNHDA, CDR2 SQIVND (reference sequence). The CDR3 length is 17 residues.

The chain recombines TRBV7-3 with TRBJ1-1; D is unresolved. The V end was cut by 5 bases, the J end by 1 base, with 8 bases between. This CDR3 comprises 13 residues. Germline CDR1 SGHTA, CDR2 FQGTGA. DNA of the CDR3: TGTGCCAGCAGCCCGGGTCAGAACACTGAAGCTTTCTTT. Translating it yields CASSPGQNTEAFF.

The CDR3 is CASRGQFGASSGANVLTF. The CDR3 nucleotides read TGTGCCAGTAGGGGTCAATTTGGGGCGAGCTCTGGGGCCAACGTCCTGACTTTC. The chain has TRBV19 and TRBJ2-6; D possibly corresponds to TRBD1 (5 bases). Trimming removed 6 bases from V and 0 bases from J, with 18 bases in between. The CDR3 is 18 residues long. CDR1 LNHDA and CDR2 SQIVND come from the germline V gene (reference sequence).

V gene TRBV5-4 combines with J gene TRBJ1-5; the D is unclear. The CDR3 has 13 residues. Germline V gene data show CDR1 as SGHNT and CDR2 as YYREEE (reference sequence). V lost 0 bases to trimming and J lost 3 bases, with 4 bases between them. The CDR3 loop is CASSLGLNQPQHF. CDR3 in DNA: TGTGCCAGCAGCTTGGGACTCAATCAGCCCCAGCATTTT.

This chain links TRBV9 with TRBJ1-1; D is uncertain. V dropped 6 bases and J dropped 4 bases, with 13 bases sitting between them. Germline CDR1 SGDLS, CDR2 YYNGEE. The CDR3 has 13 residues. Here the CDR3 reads CASTRAFGTEAFF. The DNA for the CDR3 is TGTGCCAGCACTAGGGCGTTTGGCACTGAAGCTTTCTTT.

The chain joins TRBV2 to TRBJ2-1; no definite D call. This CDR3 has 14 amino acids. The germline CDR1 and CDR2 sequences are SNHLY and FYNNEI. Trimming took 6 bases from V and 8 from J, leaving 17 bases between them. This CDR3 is CASRPRPNGHEQFF. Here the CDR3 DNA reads TGTGCCAGCAGGCCCAGACCGAATGGCCATGAGCAGTTCTTC.

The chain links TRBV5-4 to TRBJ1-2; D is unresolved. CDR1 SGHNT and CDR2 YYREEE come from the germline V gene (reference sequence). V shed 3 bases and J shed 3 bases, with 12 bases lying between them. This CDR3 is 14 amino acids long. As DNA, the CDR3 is TGTGCCAGCAGCTCGGCGGGGTTTGACTATGGCTACACCTTC. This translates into CASSSAGFDYGYTF.

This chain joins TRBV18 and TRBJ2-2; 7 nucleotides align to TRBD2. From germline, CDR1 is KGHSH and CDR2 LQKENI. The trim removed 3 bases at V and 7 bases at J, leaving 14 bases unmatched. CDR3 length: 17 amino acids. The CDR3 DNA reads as TGTGCCAGCTCACCCCTTCACCTAGCGGCCCAGGTCGGGGAGCTGTTTTTT. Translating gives CASSPLHLAAQVGELFF.

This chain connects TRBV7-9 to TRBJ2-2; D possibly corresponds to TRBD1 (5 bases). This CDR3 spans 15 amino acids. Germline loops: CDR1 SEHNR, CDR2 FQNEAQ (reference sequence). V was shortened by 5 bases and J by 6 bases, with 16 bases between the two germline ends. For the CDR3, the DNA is TGTGCCAGCAGCCCAAAGGGGCAGGGCCCCGGGGAGCTGTTTTTT. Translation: CASSPKGQGPGELFF.

The chain's CDR3 is CASSRGPNPNTEAFF. DNA for the CDR3: TGTGCCAGCAGCAGGGGCCCTAACCCGAACACTGAAGCTTTCTTT. V is TRBV6-5 and J is TRBJ1-1, with TRBD1 as a possible D gene (6 bases). The CDR3 sequence is 15 residues long. V was clipped by 6 bases and J by 1 base, with 15 bases between them. Per the germline V gene, CDR1 is MNHEY and CDR2 is SVGAGI.